This TCR beta chain was obtained from a study of HIV-infected children after antiretroviral therapy interruption. Study-wide context: Four children interrupted treatment; four stayed on continuous treatment. Interruption-arm samples span weeks 0, 12, interruption end (24 or 48), and about 3 years post-study.

This clonotype has ten or more counts. Germline CDR1 and CDR2: MNHEY and SMNVEV (reference sequence). The CDR3 runs to 17 residues. V lost 6 bases to trimming and J lost 5 bases, with 25 bases between them. Indicated treatment: PENTA 11 planned treatment interruption arm or continuous ART arm. The TCR library was built from RNA with a 3' RACE protocol and unique molecular identifiers. TCRdb re-called the 3' RACE reads through MiXCR, storing one row per CDR3 protein. The profile shows 40,000 to 50,000 distinct CDR3 sequences, around 4.1% of them singletons. The sequence was obtained from a pool of human donors with HIV. Sample: CD45RA+ CD4+ T cells from PBMCs, pooled from several time points, taken from a donor given antiretroviral therapy, either interrupted or continuous. The subset: naive CD4+ CD45RA+ CD45RO- T cells. The chain links TRBV27 to TRBJ1-2, with D hard to call. CDR3 residues: CASRGVSPRSALYGYTF. CDR3 coding DNA: TGTGCCAGCAGAGGTGTATCTCCGCGCAGTGCCTTATATGGCTACACCTTC.